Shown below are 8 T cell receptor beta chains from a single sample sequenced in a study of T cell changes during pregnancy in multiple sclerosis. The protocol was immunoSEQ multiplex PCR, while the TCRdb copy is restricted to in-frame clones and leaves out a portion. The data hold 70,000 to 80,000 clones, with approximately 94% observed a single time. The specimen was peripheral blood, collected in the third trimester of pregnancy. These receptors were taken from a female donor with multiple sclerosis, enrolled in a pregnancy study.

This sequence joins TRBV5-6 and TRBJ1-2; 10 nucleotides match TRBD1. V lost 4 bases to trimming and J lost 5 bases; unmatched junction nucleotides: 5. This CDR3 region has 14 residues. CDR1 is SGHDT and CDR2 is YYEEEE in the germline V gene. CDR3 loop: CASSDGTGEYGYTF. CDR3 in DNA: TGTGCCAGCAGCGATGGGACAGGGGAATATGGCTACACCTTC.

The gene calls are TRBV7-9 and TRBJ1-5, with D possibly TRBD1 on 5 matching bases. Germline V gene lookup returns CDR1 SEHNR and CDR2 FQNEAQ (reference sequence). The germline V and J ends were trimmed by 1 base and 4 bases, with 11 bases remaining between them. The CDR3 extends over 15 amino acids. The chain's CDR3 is CASSLGGALNQPQHF. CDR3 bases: TGTGCCAGCAGCTTAGGGGGCGCATTGAATCAGCCCCAGCATTTT.

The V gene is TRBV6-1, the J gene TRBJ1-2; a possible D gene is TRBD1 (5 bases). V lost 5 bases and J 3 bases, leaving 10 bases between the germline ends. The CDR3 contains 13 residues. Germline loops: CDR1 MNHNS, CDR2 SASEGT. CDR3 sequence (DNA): TGTGCCAGCAGTTCCAGGGTAGACTATGGCTACACCTTC. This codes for CASSSRVDYGYTF.

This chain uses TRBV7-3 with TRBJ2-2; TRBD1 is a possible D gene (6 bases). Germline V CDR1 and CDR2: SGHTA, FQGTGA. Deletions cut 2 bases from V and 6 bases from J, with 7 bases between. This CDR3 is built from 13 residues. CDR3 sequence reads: CASSLAGAGELFF. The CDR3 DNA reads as TGTGCCAGCAGCTTAGCAGGGGCCGGGGAGCTGTTTTTT. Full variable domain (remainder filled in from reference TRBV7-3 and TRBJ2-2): GAGVSQTPSNKVTEKGKYVELRCDPISGHTALYWYRQSLGQGPEFLIYFQGTGAADDSGLPNDRFFAVRPEGSVSTLKIQRTERGDSAVYLCASSLAGAGELFFGEGSRLTVL.

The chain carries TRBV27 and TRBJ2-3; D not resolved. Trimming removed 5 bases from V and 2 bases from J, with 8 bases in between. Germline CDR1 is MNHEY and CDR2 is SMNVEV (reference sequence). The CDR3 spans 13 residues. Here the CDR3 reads CASSTYFTDTQYF. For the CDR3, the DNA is TGTGCCAGCAGTACCTATTTCACAGATACGCAGTATTTT.

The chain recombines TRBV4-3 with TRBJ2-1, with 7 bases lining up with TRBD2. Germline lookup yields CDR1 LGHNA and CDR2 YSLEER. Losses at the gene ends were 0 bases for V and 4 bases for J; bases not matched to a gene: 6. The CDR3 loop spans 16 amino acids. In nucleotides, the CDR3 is TGCGCCAGCAGCCAAGAAAGCGGGGCTGGGTACAATGAGCAGTTCTTC. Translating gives CASSQESGAGYNEQFF.

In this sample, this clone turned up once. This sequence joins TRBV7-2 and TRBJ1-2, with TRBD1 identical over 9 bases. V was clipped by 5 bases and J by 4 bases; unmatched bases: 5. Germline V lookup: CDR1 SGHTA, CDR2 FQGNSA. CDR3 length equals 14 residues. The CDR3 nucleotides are TGTGCCAGCAGCCGGGACAGGGCTAGCTATGGCTACACCTTC. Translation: CASSRDRASYGYTF. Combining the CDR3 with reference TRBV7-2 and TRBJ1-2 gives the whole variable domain GAGVSQSPSNKVTEKGKDVELRCDPISGHTALYWYRQSLGQGLEFLIYFQGNSAPDKSGLPSDRFSAERTGGSVSTLTIQRTQQEDSAVYLCASSRDRASYGYTFGSGTRLTVV.

The CDR3 region is CASSREYRPLLYF. As DNA, the CDR3 is TGTGCCAGCAGCCGTGAATACAGACCCCTTTTATATTTT. The chain combines TRBV9 with TRBJ2-3; D call uncertain. The CDR3 is 13 amino acids. Per the germline V gene, CDR1 is SGDLS and CDR2 is YYNGEE. Trimming stripped 4 bases from V and 15 bases from J, with 21 bases between.